This paragraph covers one TCR beta chain sequence. Its antigen is not known. The record originates from a study of T cells after yellow fever vaccination. Findings and caveats of the study: Across the CD4 and CD8 compartments, a small share of clonotypes was present in both. Boosting was followed by the reappearance of most primary-vaccination clones (roughly 95% CD4, about 90% CD8).

Germline CDR1 and CDR2: LNHDA and SQIVND (reference sequence). V shed 11 bases, J shed 4 bases, and the junction held 7 bases outside the gene matches. This CDR3 spans 15 amino acids. The authors made TCR cDNA by 5'RACE template switching, adding a universal primer site and UMIs. Each CDR3 protein is one row after TCRdb ran MiXCR on the 5' RACE reads. This sample yields around 600,000 distinct CDR3 sequences, of which roughly 12% are seen a single time; about 16% belongs to the top ten. The chain recombines TRBV19 with TRBJ2-1; TRBD2 agrees at 14 bases. The sample in question was PBMCs, obtained on the day of the yellow fever booster vaccination. This TCR was recovered from a man under 40 who received the YFV17D yellow fever vaccine. As DNA, the CDR3 is TGTGCCGCAGGACTAGCGGGAGGTGCATACAATGAGCAGTTCTTC. This sequence encodes CAAGLAGGAYNEQFF.